What follows are 15 T cell receptor beta chains derived from one specimen sequenced in a study of blood T cells in healthy people across ages. Together with a sample-barcoded 5' primer, a J-beta primer mix was included in a second PCR lasting about 6 to 11 cycles. TCRdb re-called the 5' RACE reads through MiXCR, storing one row per CDR3 protein. This sample has 550,000 to 700,000 distinct CDR3 sequences, with about 26% found just once. The sample taken for sequencing was blood. The receptors stem from a woman in her 70s in good health.

The chain combines TRBV20-1 with TRBJ2-7, with TRBD1 identical over 11 bases. Trimming at V came to 5 bases and at J to 5 bases, leaving 8 bases not matched to a gene. Germline lookup yields CDR1 DFQATT and CDR2 SNEGSKA (reference sequence). The CDR3 covers 14 residues. The CDR3 DNA sequence: TGCAGTGCTTCTCGGACAGGGGGCGTAAACGAGCAGTACTTC. Protein: CSASRTGGVNEQYF.

This clonotype has a count of ten or more. The CDR3 coding sequence is TGTGCCAGCAGTGTAAAACGGGATTCACCCCTCCACTTT. Amino acid sequence: CASSVKRDSPLHF. The chain employs TRBV25-1 and TRBJ1-6; unclear D gene. The CDR3 consists of 13 residues. Trimming cost V 4 bases and J 8 bases, with 9 bases left between them. The germline gives CDR1 MGHDK, CDR2 SYGVNS.

The sample holds a few counts of this clonotype. The V call is TRBV4-3, the J call TRBJ1-4; D is unresolved. V was clipped by 0 bases and J by 10 bases, with 12 bases between them. This CDR3 spans 14 amino acids. Germline V gene data show CDR1 as LGHNA and CDR2 as YSLEER. CDR3 in DNA: TGCGCCAGCAGCCAAGAAGATGGGGTTGGAAAACTGTTTTTT. Translated: CASSQEDGVGKLFF.

This clonotype came up a few times. The genes are TRBV7-2 and TRBJ1-4; D gene uncertain. Trimming shortened V by 1 base and J by 4 bases, and 13 bases separated the two germline ends. Germline loops: CDR1 SGHTA, CDR2 FQGNSA. This CDR3 has 16 residues. CDR3 region: CASSLVVGRINEKLFF. DNA of the CDR3: TGTGCCAGCAGCTTAGTGGTCGGGAGGATTAATGAAAAACTGTTTTTT. The full variable domain, completed using reference TRBV7-2 and TRBJ1-4, is GAGVSQSPSNKVTEKGKDVELRCDPISGHTALYWYRQSLGQGLEFLIYFQGNSAPDKSGLPSDRFSAERTGGSVSTLTIQRTQQEDSAVYLCASSLVVGRINEKLFFGSGTQLSVL.

This clonotype was counted between two and nine times. The chain recombines TRBV7-6 with TRBJ2-5; possibly TRBD2 for D (7 bases). This CDR3 has 15 residues. Germline CDR1 is SGHVS and CDR2 is FNYEAQ. Trimming took off 5 bases at V and 1 base at J, with 14 bases between the two ends. The CDR3 sequence is CASSLNRGAQETQYF. CDR3 coding DNA: TGTGCCAGCAGCCTAAACCGGGGGGCCCAAGAGACCCAGTACTTC.

The chain links TRBV7-9 to TRBJ2-1, with TRBD2 matching over 8 bases. Trimming cost V 2 bases and J 7 bases; bases outside gene matches: 13. The CDR3 has 17 residues. Germline V gene sequence: CDR1 SEHNR, CDR2 FQNEAQ (reference sequence). The CDR3 spells CASSLQKEAGGRNEQFF. The CDR3 nucleotides are TGTGCCAGCAGCTTACAAAAGGAGGCGGGGGGTCGGAATGAGCAGTTCTTC.

The sample holds a few counts of this clonotype. This chain joins TRBV7-6 and TRBJ1-6; TRBD1 might be the D (5 bases). This CDR3 contains 15 residues. CDR1 is SGHVS and CDR2 is FNYEAQ in the germline V gene. V lost 1 base to trimming and J lost 6 bases, with 10 bases between them. The CDR3 loop reads CASSLVGPPNSPLHF. The DNA of the CDR3 is TGTGCCAGCAGCTTAGTGGGGCCCCCTAATTCACCCCTCCACTTT.

The chain is built from TRBV6-2 or TRBV6-3 and TRBJ2-1, with D unclear. The ends were cut back, 6 bases at V and 6 bases at J, with 9 bases in the middle. The CDR3 spans 12 residues. Germline V gene sequence: CDR1 MNHEY, CDR2 SVGEGT. The CDR3 reads CASSRWGNEQFF. The CDR3 DNA sequence: TGTGCCAGCAGCCGCTGGGGCAATGAGCAGTTCTTC.

The table lists this clonotype with a few counts. The chain joins TRBV27 to TRBJ2-1, with 9 bases that match TRBD2. CDR1 and CDR2 from the germline V gene are MNHEY and SMNVEV (reference sequence). The CDR3 spans 16 residues. The V and J ends lost 6 bases and 0 bases, in that order; junction bases with no gene match: 6. The CDR3 reads CASRRGGASSYNEQFF. The CDR3 DNA reads TGTGCCAGCAGACGCGGGGGGGCAAGCTCCTACAATGAGCAGTTCTTC.

This clonotype was found a few times. The rearrangement links TRBV6-2 or TRBV6-3 to TRBJ1-1, with D tentatively TRBD1 (6 bases). The length of the CDR3 is 18 residues. Germline V gene lookup returns CDR1 MNHEY and CDR2 SVGEGT. Deletions cut 0 bases from V and 6 bases from J, with 23 bases between. Here the CDR3 DNA reads TGTGCCAGCAGTTACTCGACGACGGGACACCTTCTGTCTGCTGAAGCTTTCTTT. This translates into CASSYSTTGHLLSAEAFF.

The sample holds a few counts of this clonotype. The chain uses TRBV20-1 and TRBJ2-3, with 7 bases matching TRBD2. The junction had 11 bases not matched to a gene; V was cut back by 2 bases and J by 0 bases. The CDR3 is made up of 17 amino acids. The V gene's germline CDR1 is DFQATT and CDR2 SNEGSKA (reference sequence). CDR3 amino acids: CSARPPSGTPSTDTQYF. Written as DNA, the CDR3 is TGCAGTGCTAGACCCCCTAGCGGCACCCCTAGCACAGATACGCAGTATTTT.

This clonotype was picked up a small number of times. The V gene is TRBV12-3 or TRBV12-4, the J gene TRBJ2-7; the D call may be TRBD1 or TRBD2 (5 bases each). This CDR3 is built from 15 residues. The germline V and J ends were trimmed by 3 bases and 1 base, with 13 bases remaining between them. CDR3 in amino acids: CASSFSGDRSYEQYF. CDR3 DNA: TGTGCCAGCAGTTTCAGTGGGGACCGTTCCTACGAGCAGTACTTC.

As for this clonotype: A read error may account for a junction end that differs from germline. The chain employs TRBV5-1 and TRBJ2-3, with TRBD1 matching 9 bases. CDR3 length: 14 residues. CDR1 is SGHRS, CDR2 YFSETQ, per germline. The CDR3 protein is CAGSPGTGRDTQYF. DNA of the CDR3: TGCGCCGGCAGCCCAGGGACAGGGAGGGATACGCAGTATTTT.

This clonotype was recorded only once. The chain couples TRBV6-6 to TRBJ2-1; maybe TRBD2 (5 bases). With the DNA end fitting TRBJ2-7 better, the J assignment may be wrong. The CDR3 spans 14 residues. Germline loops: CDR1 MNHNY, CDR2 SVGAGI (reference sequence). The CDR3 DNA follows: TGTGCCAGCAGTAAACCGGGAAACTCCTACGAGCAGTACTTC. Its translation is CASSKPGNSYEQYF.

The rearrangement uses TRBV3-1 and TRBJ2-2, with 7 bases matching TRBD1. The CDR3 covers 15 residues. Per the germline V gene, CDR1 is LGHDT and CDR2 is YNNKEL (reference sequence). V shed 4 bases and J 4 bases; nucleotides not matched to a gene: 6. The CDR3: CASSPTGPGTGELFF. CDR3 coding DNA: TGTGCCAGCAGCCCGACAGGGCCTGGCACCGGGGAGCTGTTTTTT. The complete variable domain, with remaining parts taken from reference TRBV3-1 and TRBJ2-2, reads DTAVSQTPKYLVTQMGNDKSIKCEQNLGHDTMYWYKQDSKKFLKIMFSYNNKELIINETVPNRFSPKSPDKAHLNLHINSLELGDSAVYFCASSPTGPGTGELFFGEGSRLTVL.